The clone carrying this T cell receptor (beta chain) has just a few counts. Its target is not known. The entry originates in a study of neoadjuvant nivolumab and ipilimumab in lung cancer. Study-level findings and limits: TCR richness and clonality were higher in tumors than adjacent uninvolved lung.

Sequenced by immunoSEQ multiplex PCR; TCRdb stores in-frame clones only, minus some. The sample yields some 43,000 clones, about 89% seen once. V was clipped by 7 bases and J by 1 base, with 11 bases between them. Germline V gives CDR1 MNHEY, CDR2 SVGAGI. The CDR3 spans 13 residues. Sequenced here: blood, sampled before neoadjuvant nivolumab, alone or with ipilimumab. The source is an adult with non-small cell lung cancer. Some clones in this sample may be carry-over from other donors' samples. The rearrangement uses TRBV6-5 and TRBJ2-7; maybe TRBD1 (5 bases). CDR3: CASTVPGSYEQYF. The CDR3 nucleotides read TGTGCCAGCACTGTCCCAGGGTCCTACGAGCAGTACTTC.